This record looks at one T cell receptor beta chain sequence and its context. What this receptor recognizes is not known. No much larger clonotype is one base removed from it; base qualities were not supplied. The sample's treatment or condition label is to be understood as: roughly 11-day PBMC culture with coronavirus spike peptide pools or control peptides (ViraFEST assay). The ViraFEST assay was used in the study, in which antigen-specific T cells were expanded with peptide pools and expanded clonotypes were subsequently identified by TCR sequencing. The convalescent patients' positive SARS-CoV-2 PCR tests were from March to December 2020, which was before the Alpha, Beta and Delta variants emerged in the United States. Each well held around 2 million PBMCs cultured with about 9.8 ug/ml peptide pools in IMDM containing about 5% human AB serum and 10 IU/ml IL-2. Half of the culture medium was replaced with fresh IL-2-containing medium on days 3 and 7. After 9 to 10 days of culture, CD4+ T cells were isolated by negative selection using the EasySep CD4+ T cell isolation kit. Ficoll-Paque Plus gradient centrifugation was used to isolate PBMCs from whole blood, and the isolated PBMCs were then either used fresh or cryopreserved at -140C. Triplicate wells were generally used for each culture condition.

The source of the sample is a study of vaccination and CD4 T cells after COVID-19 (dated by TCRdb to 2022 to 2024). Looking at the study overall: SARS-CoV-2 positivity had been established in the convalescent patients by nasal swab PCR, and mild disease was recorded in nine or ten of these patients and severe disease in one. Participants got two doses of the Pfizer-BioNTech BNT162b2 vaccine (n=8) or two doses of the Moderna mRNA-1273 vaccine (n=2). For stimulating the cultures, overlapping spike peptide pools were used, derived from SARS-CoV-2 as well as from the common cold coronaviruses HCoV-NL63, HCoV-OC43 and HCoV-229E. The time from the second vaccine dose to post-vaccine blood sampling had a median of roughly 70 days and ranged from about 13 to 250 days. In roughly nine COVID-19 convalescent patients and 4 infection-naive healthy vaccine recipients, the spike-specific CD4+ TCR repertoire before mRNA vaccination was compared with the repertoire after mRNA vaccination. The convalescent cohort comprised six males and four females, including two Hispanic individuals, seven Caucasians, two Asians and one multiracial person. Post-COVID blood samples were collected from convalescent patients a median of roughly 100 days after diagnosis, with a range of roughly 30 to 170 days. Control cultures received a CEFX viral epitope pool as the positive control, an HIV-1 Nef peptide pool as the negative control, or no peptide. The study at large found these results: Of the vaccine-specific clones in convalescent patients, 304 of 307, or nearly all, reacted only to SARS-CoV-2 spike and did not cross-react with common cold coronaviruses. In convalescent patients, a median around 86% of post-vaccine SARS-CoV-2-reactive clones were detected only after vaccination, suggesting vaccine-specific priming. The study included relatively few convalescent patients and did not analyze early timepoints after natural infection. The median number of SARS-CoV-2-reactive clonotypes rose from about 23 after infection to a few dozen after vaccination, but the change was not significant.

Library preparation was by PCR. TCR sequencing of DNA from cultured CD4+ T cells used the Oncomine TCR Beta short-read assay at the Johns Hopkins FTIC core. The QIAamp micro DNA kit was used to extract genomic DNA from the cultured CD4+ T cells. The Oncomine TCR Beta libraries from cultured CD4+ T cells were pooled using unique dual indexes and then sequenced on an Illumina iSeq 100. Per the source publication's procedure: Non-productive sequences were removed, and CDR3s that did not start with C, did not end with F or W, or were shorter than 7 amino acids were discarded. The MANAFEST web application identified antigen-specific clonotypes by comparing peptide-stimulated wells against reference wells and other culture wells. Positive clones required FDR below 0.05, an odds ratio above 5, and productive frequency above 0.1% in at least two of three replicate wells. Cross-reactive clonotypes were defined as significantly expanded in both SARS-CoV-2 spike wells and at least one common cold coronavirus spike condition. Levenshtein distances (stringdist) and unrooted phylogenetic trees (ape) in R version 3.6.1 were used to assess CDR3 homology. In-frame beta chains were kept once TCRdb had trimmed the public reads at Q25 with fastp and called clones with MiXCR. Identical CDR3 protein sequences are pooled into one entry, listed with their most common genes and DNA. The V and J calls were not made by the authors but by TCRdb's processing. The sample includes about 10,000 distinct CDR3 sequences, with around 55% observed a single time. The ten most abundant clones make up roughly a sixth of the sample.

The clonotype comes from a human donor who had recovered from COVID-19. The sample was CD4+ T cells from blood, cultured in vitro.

CDR3 region: CASSNPRVGQGIEAFF. The sequenced DNA: TGTGCCAGCAGTAACCCCCGAGTCGGGCAGGGAATTGAAGCTTTCTTT. This chain joins TRBV6-1 to TRBJ1-1, with TRBD1 tentatively as D gene (5 bases match). V loses 5 bases of germline sequence and J loses 7 bases, and the interval between the two ends is 23 bases. Reading from cysteine to phenylalanine, the CDR3 counts 16 amino acids. CDR3 DNA is the only sequence kept; it has 48 bases, read in frame from the first base. CDR1 and CDR2 are drawn from the germline V gene: MNHNS, SASEGT.